These 17 T cell receptor beta chains came from one sample sequenced in a study of T cell clones after liver transplantation. The method was immunoSEQ multiplex PCR; TCRdb's version includes in-frame clones alone and lacks a portion of them. The sample holds approximately 75,000 clones, about four fifths seen once. The sequences come from CD4+ T cells from blood, collected 12 months after liver transplant. These receptors all stem from a human patient who received a liver transplant. Some T cells could come from the graft donor.

This clone was recorded once. The J gene is TRBJ2-2, the V gene TRBV12-5; D gene uncertain. This CDR3 is built from 13 residues. The germline V and J ends were trimmed by 2 bases and 4 bases, with 5 bases remaining between them. Germline lookup yields CDR1 LGHNT and CDR2 FRNRAP. The CDR3 coding sequence is TGTGCTAGTGGTTTGTTGCGCACCGGGGAGCTGTTTTTT. Encoded protein: CASGLLRTGELFF.

This clone was counted a single time. CDR3 residues: CASSELVSGETQYF. The CDR3 DNA reads as TGTGCCAGCAGTGAGTTGGTTTCGGGTGAGACCCAGTACTTC. V usage is TRBV2 and J usage is TRBJ2-5; D is undetermined. The CDR3 totals 14 residues. Trimming took off 3 bases at V and 5 bases at J, with 13 bases between the two ends. Germline CDR1 and CDR2: SNHLY and FYNNEI. Filled out from reference TRBV2 and TRBJ2-5, the complete variable domain reads EPEVTQTPSHQVTQMGQEVILRCVPISNHLYFYWYRQILGQKVEFLVSFYNNEISEKSEIFDDQFSVERPDGSNFTLKIRSTKLEDSAMYFCASSELVSGETQYFGPGTRLLVL.

CDR3 nucleotide sequence: TGTGCCAGCAGCTTAGCGCTCCCGGGGGCGGGAGGTGGCTACACCTTC. Translating it yields CASSLALPGAGGGYTF. The gene calls are TRBV7-6 and TRBJ1-2; possibly TRBD1 for D (6 bases). Germline V gene data show CDR1 as SGHVS and CDR2 as FNYEAQ. This CDR3 region has 16 residues. The V end was cut by 0 bases, the J end by 7 bases, with 18 bases between. The full variable domain, rest sourced from reference TRBV7-6 and TRBJ1-2, is GAGVSQSPRYKVTKRGQDVALRCDPISGHVSLYWYRQALGQGPEFLTYFNYEAQQDKSGLPNDRFSAERPEGSISTLTIQRTEQRDSAMYRCASSLALPGAGGGYTFGSGTRLTVV.

CDR3 loop: CASSPRVQSNFYDNEQFF. The CDR3, as DNA: TGCGCCAGCAGTCCTCGAGTCCAGAGCAACTTCTACGACAATGAGCAGTTCTTC. The gene calls are TRBV5-1 and TRBJ2-1; D call uncertain. Looked up from germline, CDR1 is SGHRS and CDR2 is YFSETQ. The CDR3 runs 18 residues. Deletions cut 5 bases from V and 5 bases from J, with 26 bases between.

The chain uses TRBV10-2 and TRBJ2-3; D gene uncertain. V was clipped by 5 bases and J by 4 bases, with 7 bases between them. Germline V lookup: CDR1 WSHSY, CDR2 SAAADI. The CDR3 has 12 residues. CDR3 coding DNA: TGCGCCAGCAGTTTAGTAGCAGATACGCAGTATTTT. Translation gives CASSLVADTQYF.

This clone was counted between two and nine times. The chain carries TRBV2 and TRBJ2-3, with 7 bases aligning to TRBD2. V lost 5 bases to trimming and J lost 0 bases; unmatched junction nucleotides: 8. The length of the CDR3 is 16 residues. Germline CDR1 SNHLY, CDR2 FYNNEI. The CDR3 here is CASSTLGGGSTDTQYF. The CDR3 DNA is TGTGCCAGCAGTACCCTTGGGGGAGGGAGCACAGATACGCAGTATTTT. Complete variable domain (other parts from reference TRBV2 and TRBJ2-3): EPEVTQTPSHQVTQMGQEVILRCVPISNHLYFYWYRQILGQKVEFLVSFYNNEISEKSEIFDDQFSVERPDGSNFTLKIRSTKLEDSAMYFCASSTLGGGSTDTQYFGPGTRLTVL.

V is TRBV7-2 and J is TRBJ2-5; 8 bases are shared with TRBD2. This CDR3 has 16 amino acids. V trimming: 0 bases; J trimming: 5 bases; junction bases outside the gene matches: 8. Germline loops: CDR1 SGHTA, CDR2 FQGNSA. The CDR3 DNA is TGTGCCAGCAGCTTAGCCCCCCGGGAGGGGGGGGAGACCCAGTACTTC. Translation: CASSLAPREGGETQYF. Full variable domain (rest looked up from reference TRBV7-2 and TRBJ2-5): GAGVSQSPSNKVTEKGKDVELRCDPISGHTALYWYRQSLGQGLEFLIYFQGNSAPDKSGLPSDRFSAERTGGSVSTLTIQRTQQEDSAVYLCASSLAPREGGETQYFGPGTRLLVL.

The chain has TRBV28 and TRBJ2-2, with 13 bases fitting TRBD2. The CDR3 loop spans 18 amino acids. Trimming cost V 6 bases and J 2 bases; bases outside gene matches: 9. Germline V lookup: CDR1 MDHEN, CDR2 SYDVKM. The CDR3 DNA sequence: TGTGCCAGCAGGTACACTAGCGGGAGGGCCCCTAACACCGGGGAGCTGTTTTTT. Its protein product is CASRYTSGRAPNTGELFF.

CDR3 sequence reads: CASSRGVNYEQYF. CDR3 nucleotide sequence: TGTGCCAGTAGTCGAGGGGTTAACTACGAGCAGTACTTC. The V gene is TRBV19, the J gene TRBJ2-7; D possibly matches TRBD1 or TRBD2 (5 bases each). This CDR3 is 13 amino acids long. Germline loops: CDR1 LNHDA, CDR2 SQIVND (reference sequence). The germline V and J ends were trimmed by 5 bases and 3 bases, with 11 bases remaining between them.

This chain joins TRBV6-5 and TRBJ1-4, with TRBD1 as a possible D gene (5 bases). V was clipped by 8 bases and J by 2 bases, with 9 bases between them. Germline values: CDR1 MNHEY, CDR2 SVGAGI. The CDR3 length is 13 residues. CDR3 sequence: CASGRGTNEKLFF. CDR3 bases: TGTGCCAGCGGTCGGGGCACTAATGAAAAACTGTTTTTT.

V is TRBV27 and J is TRBJ2-7, with D maybe TRBD1 (6 bases). The CDR3 runs to 13 residues. Deletions cut 2 bases from V and 3 bases from J, with 8 bases between. CDR1 and CDR2 (germline): MNHEY, SMNVEV (reference sequence). This chain's CDR3 is CASSLNRVYEQYF. The CDR3 DNA follows: TGTGCCAGCAGTTTAAACAGGGTCTACGAGCAGTACTTC.

The rearrangement links TRBV6-5 to TRBJ1-3; a weak D match, TRBD1 (6 bases). CDR3 length: 13 amino acids. The V end was cut by 6 bases, the J end by 4 bases, with 10 bases between. Germline CDR1 reads MNHEY; CDR2 reads SVGAGI. The CDR3 loop reads CASSLDRGNTIYF. Written as DNA, the CDR3 is TGTGCCAGCAGCCTGGACAGAGGAAACACCATATATTTT.

In its sample, this clone was seen once. V and J are TRBV5-4 and TRBJ2-4, with D perhaps matching TRBD2 (5 bases). CDR3 length: 14 residues. CDR1 is SGHNT, CDR2 YYREEE, per germline (reference sequence). V was trimmed by 9 bases and J by 3 bases, leaving 16 bases between them. CDR3 residues: CAISAGPVKNIQYF. CDR3 bases: TGTGCCATCTCGGCGGGCCCGGTCAAAAACATTCAGTACTTC.

The genes are TRBV14 and TRBJ1-2; weak D call: TRBD1 (5 bases). V lost 0 bases and J lost 4, with 15 bases in between. The germline CDR1 and CDR2 sequences are SGHDN and FVKESK. This CDR3 contains 16 residues. The CDR3 spells CASSQETATSIYGYTF. In nucleotides, the CDR3 is TGTGCCAGCAGCCAAGAGACAGCCACATCAATCTATGGCTACACCTTC.

The chain has TRBV28 and TRBJ1-4; TRBD1 aligns across 8 bases. After removal of 6 bases from V and 0 bases from J, the junction contained 6 bases not matched to a gene. The germline V gene encodes CDR1 MDHEN and CDR2 SYDVKM. There are 16 residues in the CDR3. DNA of the CDR3: TGTGCCAGCAGCTTACCACAGGGGGCAACTAATGAAAAACTGTTTTTT. Translating gives CASSLPQGATNEKLFF.

The gene calls are TRBV4-3 and TRBJ2-1; D possibly corresponds to TRBD2 (6 bases). Germline V gives CDR1 LGHNA, CDR2 YSLEER. This CDR3 spans 17 amino acids. The V end was cut by 0 bases, the J end by 0 bases, with 12 bases between. DNA for the CDR3: TGCGCCAGCAGCCAAGATAGCGGCTGGAGCTCCTACAATGAGCAGTTCTTC. This gives the protein CASSQDSGWSSYNEQFF.

The V and J genes are TRBV2 and TRBJ1-2; TRBD1 aligns across 8 bases. Trimming removed 6 bases from V and 3 bases from J; junction bases left unmatched: 3. This CDR3 is 13 amino acids long. Germline V gene data show CDR1 as SNHLY and CDR2 as FYNNEI. Here the CDR3 DNA reads TGTGCCAGCAGCGGACAGGGCTACTATGGCTACACCTTC. Its translation: CASSGQGYYGYTF.